The T cell receptor (beta chain) under discussion was sequenced for a study of blood T cell repertoires in COVID-19. About the study: The study drew acute and convalescent COVID-19 samples from the United States, Italy and Spain. T cells, B-cell-depleted T cells, or PBMCs supplied cDNA or gDNA.

Germline CDR1 reads LNHDA; CDR2 reads SQIVND (reference sequence). Losses at the gene ends were 4 bases for V and 1 base for J; bases not matched to a gene: 3. The CDR3 contains 17 residues. Method: immunoSEQ multiplex PCR; TCRdb's copy keeps in-frame clones and lacks some. The sample holds some 70,000 clones, around 87% seen once. The source material was peripheral blood. The TCR was taken from a man aged 50 to 59 with active COVID-19. The chain joins TRBV19 to TRBJ2-2, with 13 bases fitting TRBD2. This chain's CDR3 is CASSKGTSGVNTGELFF. The CDR3 DNA reads TGTGCCAGTAGTAAAGGGACTAGCGGGGTGAACACCGGGGAGCTGTTTTTT. Full variable domain (rest looked up from reference TRBV19 and TRBJ2-2): DGGITQSPKYLFRKEGQNVTLSCEQNLNHDAMYWYRQDPGQGLRLIYYSQIVNDFQKGDIAEGYSVSREKKESFPLTVTSAQKNPTAFYLCASSKGTSGVNTGELFFGEGSRLTVL.